These 3 T cell receptor beta chains originate from one sample sequenced in a study of cytomegalovirus exposure and HLA in healthy donors. The PCR had 60 Vbeta and 13 Jbeta primers. TCRdb's copy holds only in-frame clones and misses some; the assay was immunoSEQ multiplex PCR. The sample lists over 200,000 clones, 70% to 80% seen once, with roughly 2.5% in the top ten. The sequencing sample was made of PBMCs. The receptor source for this set is a woman aged 55-75 years in good health and CMV-seropositive.

The chain recombines TRBV11-3 with TRBJ2-3; TRBD1 agrees at 9 bases. The germline CDR1 and CDR2 sequences are SGHNT and YENEEA. The junction had 1 base not matched to a gene; V was cut back by 3 bases and J by 0 bases. This CDR3 region has 15 residues. The DNA of the CDR3 is TGTGCCAGCAGCTTCGGACAGGGGAGCACAGATACGCAGTATTTT. Translation gives CASSFGQGSTDTQYF.

This chain links TRBV20-1 with TRBJ1-2; D is unclear. V lost 6 bases to trimming and J lost 7 bases, with 9 bases between them. This CDR3 has 10 residues. From germline, CDR1 is DFQATT and CDR2 SNEGSKA (reference sequence). The CDR3 protein is CSASQVGYTF. CDR3 in DNA: TGCAGTGCCTCGCAGGTTGGCTACACCTTC.

The chain carries TRBV4-1 and TRBJ2-7; 12 bases are a match to TRBD2. The V and J ends lost 2 bases and 0 bases, in that order; junction bases with no gene match: 2. This CDR3 region has 16 residues. Germline CDR1 MGHRA, CDR2 YSYEKL. CDR3 in DNA: TGCGCCAGCAGCCAACAGGGACTAGCGGGCTCCTACGAGCAGTACTTC. This sequence encodes CASSQQGLAGSYEQYF.